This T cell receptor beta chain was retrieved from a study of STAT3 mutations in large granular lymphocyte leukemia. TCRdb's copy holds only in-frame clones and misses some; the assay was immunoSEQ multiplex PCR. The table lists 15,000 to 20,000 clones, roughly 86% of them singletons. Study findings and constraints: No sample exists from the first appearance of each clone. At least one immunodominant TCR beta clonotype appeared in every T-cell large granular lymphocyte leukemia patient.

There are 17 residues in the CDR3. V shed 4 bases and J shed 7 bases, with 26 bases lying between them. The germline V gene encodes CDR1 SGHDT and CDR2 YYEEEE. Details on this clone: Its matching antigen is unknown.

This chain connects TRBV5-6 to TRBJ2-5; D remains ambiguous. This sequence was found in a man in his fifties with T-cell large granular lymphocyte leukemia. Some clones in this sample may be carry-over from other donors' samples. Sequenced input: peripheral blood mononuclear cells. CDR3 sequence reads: CASSTRTPTDRFGTQYF. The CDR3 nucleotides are TGTGCCAGCAGCACCCGGACCCCGACGGATCGATTCGGGACCCAGTACTTC.